One TCR beta chain is described in this entry. The antigen remains undetermined. This specimen comes from a study of T cells after posttransplantation cyclophosphamide. This CDR3 region has 13 residues. V lost 4 bases and J 0 bases, leaving 4 bases between the germline ends. Germline assignment: CDR1 SGHAT and CDR2 FQNNGV. The protocol was immunoSEQ multiplex PCR, while the TCRdb copy is restricted to in-frame clones and leaves out a portion. The sample shows roughly 11,000 clones, about 89% of them seen only once. Study-wide results and caveats: Later blood repertoires were often dominated by clones from the donor CD8+ memory compartment. Blood and skin or GI T cell repertoires showed limited TRB overlap.

A marrow graft followed busulfan-fludarabine conditioning, with cyclophosphamide on days +3 and +4. The material sequenced was PBMCs, taken after allogeneic stem cell transplant with posttransplant cyclophosphamide. This chain links TRBV11-2 with TRBJ1-5, with unresolved D. The TCR sequence derives from a female patient younger than 45 who received an allogeneic stem cell transplant from an unrelated donor, was CMV-positive, and had no GVHD. Certain T cells may be donor cells from the graft. The DNA of the CDR3 is TGTGCCAGCAGCTATAGTAGCAATCAGCCCCAGCATTTT. Encoded protein: CASSYSSNQPQHF.